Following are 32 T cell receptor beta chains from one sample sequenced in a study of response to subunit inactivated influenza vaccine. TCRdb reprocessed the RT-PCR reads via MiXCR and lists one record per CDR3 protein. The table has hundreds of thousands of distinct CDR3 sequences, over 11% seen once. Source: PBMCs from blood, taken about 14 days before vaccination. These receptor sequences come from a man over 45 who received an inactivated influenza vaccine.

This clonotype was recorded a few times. The CDR3 here is CASSGTSEETQYF. The CDR3, as DNA: TGTGCCAGCAGCGGGACTAGCGAAGAGACCCAGTACTTC. The chain has TRBV9 and TRBJ2-5; the match to TRBD2 covers 9 bases. CDR3 length equals 13 residues. V shed 3 bases, J shed 3 bases, and the junction held 0 bases outside the gene matches. Germline assignment: CDR1 SGDLS and CDR2 YYNGEE.

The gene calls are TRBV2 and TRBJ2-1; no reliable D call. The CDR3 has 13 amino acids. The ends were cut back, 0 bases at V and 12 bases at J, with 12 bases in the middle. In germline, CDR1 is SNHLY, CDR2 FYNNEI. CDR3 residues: CASSEAPPLGQFF. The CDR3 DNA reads TGTGCCAGCAGTGAAGCCCCCCCTCTAGGGCAGTTCTTC.

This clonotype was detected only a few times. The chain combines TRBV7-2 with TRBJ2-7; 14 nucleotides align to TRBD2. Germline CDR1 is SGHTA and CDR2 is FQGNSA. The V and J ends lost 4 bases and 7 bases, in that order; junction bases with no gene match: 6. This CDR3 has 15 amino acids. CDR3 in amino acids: CASSWQGTSGGEQYF. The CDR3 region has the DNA TGTGCCAGCAGCTGGCAGGGGACTAGCGGGGGAGAGCAGTACTTC.

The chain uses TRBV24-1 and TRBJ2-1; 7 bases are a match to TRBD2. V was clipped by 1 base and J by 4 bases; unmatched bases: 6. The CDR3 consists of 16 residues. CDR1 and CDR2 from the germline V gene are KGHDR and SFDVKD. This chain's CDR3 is CATSDFSSGTYNEQFF. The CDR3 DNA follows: TGTGCCACCAGTGATTTCTCGAGCGGGACTTACAATGAGCAGTTCTTC.

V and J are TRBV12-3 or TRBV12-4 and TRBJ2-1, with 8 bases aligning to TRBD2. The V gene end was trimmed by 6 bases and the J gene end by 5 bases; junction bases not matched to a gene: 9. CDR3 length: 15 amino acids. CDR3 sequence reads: CASRPPGLVHNEQFF. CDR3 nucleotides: TGTGCCAGCAGACCGCCGGGACTAGTTCACAATGAGCAGTTCTTC.

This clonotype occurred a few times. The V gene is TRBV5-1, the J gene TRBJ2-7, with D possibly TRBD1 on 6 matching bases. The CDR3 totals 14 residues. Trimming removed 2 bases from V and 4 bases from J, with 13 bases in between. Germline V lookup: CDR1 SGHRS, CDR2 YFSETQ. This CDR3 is CASSFKTGSYEQYF. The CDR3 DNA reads TGCGCCAGCAGCTTTAAGACAGGTTCTTACGAGCAGTACTTC.

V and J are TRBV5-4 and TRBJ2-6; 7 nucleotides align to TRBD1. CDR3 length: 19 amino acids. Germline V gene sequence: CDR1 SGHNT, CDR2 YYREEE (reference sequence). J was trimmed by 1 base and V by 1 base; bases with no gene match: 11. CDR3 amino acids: CASSLIRLTGPSGANVLTF. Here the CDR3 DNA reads TGTGCCAGCAGCTTGATCCGTTTGACAGGGCCGTCTGGGGCCAACGTCCTGACTTTC.

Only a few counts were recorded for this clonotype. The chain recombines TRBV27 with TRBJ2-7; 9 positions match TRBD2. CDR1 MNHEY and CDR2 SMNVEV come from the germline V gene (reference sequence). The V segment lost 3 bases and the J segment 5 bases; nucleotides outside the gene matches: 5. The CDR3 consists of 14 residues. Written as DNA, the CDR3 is TGTGCCAGCAGTTTGCGGGAGGGTGGAAACGAGCAGTACTTC. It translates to CASSLREGGNEQYF.

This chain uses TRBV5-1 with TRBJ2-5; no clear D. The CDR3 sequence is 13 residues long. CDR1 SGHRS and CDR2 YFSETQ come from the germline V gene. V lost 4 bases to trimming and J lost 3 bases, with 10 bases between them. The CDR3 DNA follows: TGCGCCAGCAGCAGAAGTCGAGAAGAGACCCAGTACTTC. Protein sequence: CASSRSREETQYF.

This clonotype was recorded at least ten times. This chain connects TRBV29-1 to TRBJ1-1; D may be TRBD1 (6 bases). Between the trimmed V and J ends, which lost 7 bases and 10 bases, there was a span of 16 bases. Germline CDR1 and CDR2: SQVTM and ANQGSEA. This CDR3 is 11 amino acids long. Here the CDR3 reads CSGLDRSRAFF. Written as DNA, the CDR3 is TGCAGCGGCCTTGACAGGTCAAGAGCTTTCTTT.

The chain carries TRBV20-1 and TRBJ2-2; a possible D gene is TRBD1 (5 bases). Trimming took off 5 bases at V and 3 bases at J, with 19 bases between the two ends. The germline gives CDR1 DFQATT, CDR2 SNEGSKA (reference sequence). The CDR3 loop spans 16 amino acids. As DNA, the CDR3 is TGCAGTGCTCGAAACCCAGGGCAGGGTTACACCGGGGAGCTGTTTTTT. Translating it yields CSARNPGQGYTGELFF.

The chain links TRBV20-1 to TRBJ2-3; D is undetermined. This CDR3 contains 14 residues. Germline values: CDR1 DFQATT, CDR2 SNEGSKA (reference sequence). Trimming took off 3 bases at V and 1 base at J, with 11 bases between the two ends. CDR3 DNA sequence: TGCAGTGCTAGCGTCAGGATCCGCACAGATACGCAGTATTTT. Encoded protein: CSASVRIRTDTQYF.

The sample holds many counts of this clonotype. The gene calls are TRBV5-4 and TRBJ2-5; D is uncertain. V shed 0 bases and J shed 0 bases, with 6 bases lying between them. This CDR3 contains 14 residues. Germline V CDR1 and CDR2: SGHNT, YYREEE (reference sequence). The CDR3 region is CASSLDRYQETQYF. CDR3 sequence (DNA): TGTGCCAGCAGCTTGGACCGGTACCAAGAGACCCAGTACTTC. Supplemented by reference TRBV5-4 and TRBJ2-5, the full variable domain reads ETGVTQSPTHLIKTRGQQVTLRCSSQSGHNTVSWYQQALGQGPQFIFQYYREEENGRGNFPPRFSGLQFPNYSSELNVNALELDDSALYLCASSLDRYQETQYFGPGTRLLVL.

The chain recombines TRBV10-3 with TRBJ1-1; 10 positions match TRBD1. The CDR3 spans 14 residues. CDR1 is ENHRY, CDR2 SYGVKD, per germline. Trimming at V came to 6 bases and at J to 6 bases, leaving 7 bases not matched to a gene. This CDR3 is CAIRGDRGSAEAFF. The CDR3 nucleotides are TGTGCCATCAGGGGGGACAGGGGTTCGGCTGAAGCTTTCTTT.

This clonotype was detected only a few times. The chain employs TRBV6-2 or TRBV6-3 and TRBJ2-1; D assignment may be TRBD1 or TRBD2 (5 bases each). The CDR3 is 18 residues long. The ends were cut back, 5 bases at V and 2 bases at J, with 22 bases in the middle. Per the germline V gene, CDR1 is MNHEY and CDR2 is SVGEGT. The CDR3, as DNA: TGTGCCAGCAGTCCCCGGGGCCTTCTAAGGGCCACCTACAATGAGCAGTTCTTC. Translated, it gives CASSPRGLLRATYNEQFF.

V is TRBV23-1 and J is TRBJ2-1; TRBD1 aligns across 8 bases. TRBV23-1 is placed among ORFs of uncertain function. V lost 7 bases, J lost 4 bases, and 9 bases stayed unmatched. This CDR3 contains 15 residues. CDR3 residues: CASTNPGQEYNEQFF. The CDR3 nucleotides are TGCGCCAGCACCAACCCGGGACAGGAGTACAATGAGCAGTTCTTC.

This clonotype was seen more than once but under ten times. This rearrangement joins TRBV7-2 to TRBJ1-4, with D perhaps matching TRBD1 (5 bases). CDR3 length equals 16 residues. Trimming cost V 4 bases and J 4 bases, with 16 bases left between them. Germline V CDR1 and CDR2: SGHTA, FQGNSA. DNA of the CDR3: TGTGCCAGCAGCTCCAGTTACCGGGGGTTTAATGAAAAACTGTTTTTT. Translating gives CASSSSYRGFNEKLFF.

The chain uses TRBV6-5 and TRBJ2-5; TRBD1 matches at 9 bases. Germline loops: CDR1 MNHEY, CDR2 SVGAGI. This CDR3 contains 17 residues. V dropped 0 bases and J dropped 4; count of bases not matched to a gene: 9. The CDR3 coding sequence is TGTGCCAGCAGTTACTCGACTACAGGGGGCACGGGAGAGACCCAGTACTTC. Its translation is CASSYSTTGGTGETQYF.

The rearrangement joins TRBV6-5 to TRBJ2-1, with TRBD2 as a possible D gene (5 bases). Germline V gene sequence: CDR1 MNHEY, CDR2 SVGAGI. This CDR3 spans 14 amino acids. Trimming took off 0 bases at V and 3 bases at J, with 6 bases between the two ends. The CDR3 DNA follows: TGTGCCAGCAGTTACTCGAGGGACTACAATGAGCAGTTCTTC. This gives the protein CASSYSRDYNEQFF.

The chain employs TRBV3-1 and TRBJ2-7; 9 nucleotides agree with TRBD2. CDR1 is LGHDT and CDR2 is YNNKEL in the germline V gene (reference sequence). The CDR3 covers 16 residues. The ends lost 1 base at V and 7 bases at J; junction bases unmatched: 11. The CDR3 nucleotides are TGTGCCAGCAGCCAAGGAGGCGGGAGGGCCAACTGGGAGCAGTACTTC. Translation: CASSQGGGRANWEQYF.

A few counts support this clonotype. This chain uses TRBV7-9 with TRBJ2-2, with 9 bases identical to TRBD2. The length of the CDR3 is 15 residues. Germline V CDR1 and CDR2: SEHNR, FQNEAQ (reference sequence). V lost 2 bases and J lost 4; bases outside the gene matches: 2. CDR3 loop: CASSLLAGITGELFF. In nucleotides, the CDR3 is TGTGCCAGCAGCTTACTAGCGGGAATCACCGGGGAGCTGTTTTTT. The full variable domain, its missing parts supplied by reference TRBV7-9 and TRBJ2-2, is DTGVSQNPRHKITKRGQNVTFRCDPISEHNRLYWYRQTLGQGPEFLTYFQNEAQLEKSRLLSDRFSAERPKGSFSTLEIQRTEQGDSAMYLCASSLLAGITGELFFGEGSRLTVL.

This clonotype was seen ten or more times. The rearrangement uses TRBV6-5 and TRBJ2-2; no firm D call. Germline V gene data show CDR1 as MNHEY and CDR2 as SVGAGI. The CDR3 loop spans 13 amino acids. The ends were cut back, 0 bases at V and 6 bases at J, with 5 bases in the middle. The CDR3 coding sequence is TGTGCCAGCAGTTACTCATCACCCGGGGAGCTGTTTTTT. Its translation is CASSYSSPGELFF.

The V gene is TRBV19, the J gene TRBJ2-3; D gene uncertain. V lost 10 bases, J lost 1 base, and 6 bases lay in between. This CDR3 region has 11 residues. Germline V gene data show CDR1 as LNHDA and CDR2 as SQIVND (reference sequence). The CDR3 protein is CATGGTDTQYF. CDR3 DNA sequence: TGTGCCACGGGCGGCACAGATACGCAGTATTTT.

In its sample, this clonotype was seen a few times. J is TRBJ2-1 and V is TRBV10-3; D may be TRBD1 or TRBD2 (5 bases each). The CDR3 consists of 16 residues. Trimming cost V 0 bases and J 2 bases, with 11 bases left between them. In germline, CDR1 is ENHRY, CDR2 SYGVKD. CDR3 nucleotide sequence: TGTGCCATCAGTGAGTCCGGGACGATCACCTACAATGAGCAGTTCTTC. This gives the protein CAISESGTITYNEQFF.

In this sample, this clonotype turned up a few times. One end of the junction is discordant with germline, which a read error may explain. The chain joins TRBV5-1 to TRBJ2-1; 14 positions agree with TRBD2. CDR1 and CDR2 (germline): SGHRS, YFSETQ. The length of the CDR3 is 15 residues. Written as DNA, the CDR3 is TGCGCCAGCAGCGTCGGGACTAGCGGGGGCAATCAGCAGTTCTTC. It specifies CASSVGTSGGNQQFF.

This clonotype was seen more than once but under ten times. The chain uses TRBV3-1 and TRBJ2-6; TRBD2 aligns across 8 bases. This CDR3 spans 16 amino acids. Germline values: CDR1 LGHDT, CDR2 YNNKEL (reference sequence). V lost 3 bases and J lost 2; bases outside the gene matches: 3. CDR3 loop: CASSQKLAAGANVLTF. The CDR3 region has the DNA TGTGCCAGCAGCCAGAAACTAGCGGCTGGGGCCAACGTCCTGACTTTC.

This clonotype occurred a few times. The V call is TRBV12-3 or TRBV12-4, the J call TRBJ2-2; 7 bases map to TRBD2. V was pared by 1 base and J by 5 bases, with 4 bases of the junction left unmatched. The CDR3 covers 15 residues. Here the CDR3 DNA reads TGTGCCAGCAGTTTAGGGCCAGCGGGGACCGGGGAGCTGTTTTTT. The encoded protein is CASSLGPAGTGELFF.

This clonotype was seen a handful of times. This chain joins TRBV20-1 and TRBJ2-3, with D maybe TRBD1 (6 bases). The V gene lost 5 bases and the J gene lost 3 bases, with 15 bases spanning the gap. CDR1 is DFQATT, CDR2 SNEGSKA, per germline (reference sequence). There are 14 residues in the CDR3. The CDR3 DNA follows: TGCAGTGCTCTACGGACAGTGGGAACAGATACGCAGTATTTT. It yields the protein CSALRTVGTDTQYF.

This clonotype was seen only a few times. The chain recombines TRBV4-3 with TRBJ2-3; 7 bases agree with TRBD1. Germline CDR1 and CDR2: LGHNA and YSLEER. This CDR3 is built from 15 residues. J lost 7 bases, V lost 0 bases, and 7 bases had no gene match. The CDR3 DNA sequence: TGCGCCAGCAGCCAAGATAAGAGGGGGCCTTATACGCAGTATTTT. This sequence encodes CASSQDKRGPYTQYF.

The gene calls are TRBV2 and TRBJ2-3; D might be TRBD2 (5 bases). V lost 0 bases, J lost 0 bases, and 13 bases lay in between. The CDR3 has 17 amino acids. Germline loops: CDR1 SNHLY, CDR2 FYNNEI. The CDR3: CASSEALQAASTDTQYF. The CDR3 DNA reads TGTGCCAGCAGTGAAGCGCTTCAAGCGGCTAGCACAGATACGCAGTATTTT. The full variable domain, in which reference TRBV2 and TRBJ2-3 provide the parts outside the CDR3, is EPEVTQTPSHQVTQMGQEVILRCVPISNHLYFYWYRQILGQKVEFLVSFYNNEISEKSEIFDDQFSVERPDGSNFTLKIRSTKLEDSAMYFCASSEALQAASTDTQYFGPGTRLTVL.

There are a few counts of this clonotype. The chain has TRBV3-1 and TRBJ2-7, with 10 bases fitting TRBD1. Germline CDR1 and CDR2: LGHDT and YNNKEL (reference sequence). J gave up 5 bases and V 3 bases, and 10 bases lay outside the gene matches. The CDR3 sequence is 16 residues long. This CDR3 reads CASSQRSGTGDHEQYF. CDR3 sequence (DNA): TGTGCCAGCAGCCAGAGATCCGGGACAGGGGACCACGAGCAGTACTTC.

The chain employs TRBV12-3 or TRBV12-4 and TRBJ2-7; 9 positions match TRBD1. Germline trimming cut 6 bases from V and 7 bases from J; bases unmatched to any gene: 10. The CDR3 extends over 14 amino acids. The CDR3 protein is CASSARDRADEQYF. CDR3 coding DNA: TGTGCCAGCAGCGCCCGGGACAGGGCGGATGAGCAGTACTTC.